The next 6 T cell receptor beta chains were all read from a single sample in a study of T cells in tuberculosis. Data came from immunoSEQ multiplex PCR; TCRdb stores just in-frame clones and leaves some out. The data hold tens of thousands of clones, with just over 90% observed a single time. Cells were sorted from thawed PBMC rested overnight and stained with GMM-loaded CD1B tetramer, viability dye and anti-CD3. C32 glucose monomycolate from Rhodococcus equi was loaded onto the CD1B tetramers. Sequencing was carried out using CD1b-GMM tetramer-negative cells sorted from PBMCs. Every receptor here comes from an adult woman with latent tuberculosis.

The chain joins TRBV6-5 to TRBJ1-5; the match to TRBD1 covers 7 bases. V lost 5 bases to trimming and J lost 3 bases; unmatched junction nucleotides: 4. The CDR3 consists of 14 residues. The germline CDR1 and CDR2 sequences are MNHEY and SVGAGI. CDR3 sequence: CASSLDRDNQPQHF. The CDR3 DNA follows: TGTGCCAGCAGTCTCGACAGGGACAATCAGCCCCAGCATTTT.

This chain connects TRBV6-5 to TRBJ2-7; D is uncertain. V was pared by 0 bases and J by 3 bases, with 6 bases between. The CDR3 extends over 13 amino acids. CDR1 and CDR2 (germline): MNHEY, SVGAGI. DNA for the CDR3: TGTGCCAGCAGTTACTCCCTCCTCTACGAGCAGTACTTC. Translated, it gives CASSYSLLYEQYF.

V and J are TRBV11-2 and TRBJ2-1; possible D gene TRBD1, 6 bases. Trimming shortened V by 5 bases and J by 4 bases, and 15 bases separated the two germline ends. Germline V gene sequence: CDR1 SGHAT, CDR2 FQNNGV. There are 15 residues in the CDR3. The CDR3 DNA sequence: TGTGCCAGCAGCCAAACCGCGACAGGATACAATGAGCAGTTCTTC. Translated, it gives CASSQTATGYNEQFF.

This rearrangement joins TRBV15 to TRBJ1-1; D is uncertain. The CDR3 length is 13 residues. CDR1 and CDR2 from the germline V gene are LNHNV and YYDKDF (reference sequence). Trimming removed 0 bases from V and 8 bases from J, with 10 bases in between. The CDR3 nucleotides are TGTGCCACCAGCAGAGACCCAGACAAGGAAGCTTTCTTT. It yields the protein CATSRDPDKEAFF.

The J gene is TRBJ2-5, the V gene TRBV4-3; D might be TRBD2 (5 bases). Germline loops: CDR1 LGHNA, CDR2 YSLEER. Between the trimmed V and J ends, which lost 1 base and 9 bases, there was a span of 15 bases. This CDR3 has 14 residues. CDR3 coding DNA: TGCGCCAGCAGCCAAGGTCCTGGGGTCGGGGCCCAGTACTTC. It specifies CASSQGPGVGAQYF.

The J gene is TRBJ2-7, the V gene TRBV6-1; possible D gene TRBD2, 5 bases. V was trimmed by 6 bases and J by 6 bases, leaving 12 bases between them. CDR1 is MNHNS, CDR2 SASEGT, per germline. CDR3 length equals 12 residues. The CDR3 spells CASSLPEGEQYV. As DNA, the CDR3 is TGTGCCAGCAGCTTACCTGAGGGCGAGCAGTACGTC.